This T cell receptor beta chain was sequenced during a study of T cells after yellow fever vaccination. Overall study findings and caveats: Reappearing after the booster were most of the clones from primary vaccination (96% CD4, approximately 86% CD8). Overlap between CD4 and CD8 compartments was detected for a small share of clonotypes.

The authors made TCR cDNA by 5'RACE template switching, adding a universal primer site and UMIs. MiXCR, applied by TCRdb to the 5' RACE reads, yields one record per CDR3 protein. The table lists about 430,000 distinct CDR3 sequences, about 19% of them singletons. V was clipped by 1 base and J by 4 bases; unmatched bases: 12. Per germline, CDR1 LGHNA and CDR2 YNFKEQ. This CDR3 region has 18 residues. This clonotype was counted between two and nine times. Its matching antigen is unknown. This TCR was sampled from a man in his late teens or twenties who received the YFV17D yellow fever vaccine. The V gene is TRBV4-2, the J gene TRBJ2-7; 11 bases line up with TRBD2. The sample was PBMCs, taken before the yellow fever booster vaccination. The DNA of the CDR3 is TGTGCCAGCAGCCAAGGTGGGAGGCTGGGGACTAGCGGTTACGAGCAGTACTTC. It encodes CASSQGGRLGTSGYEQYF.